This TCR beta chain was observed in a study of T cell changes during pregnancy in multiple sclerosis (dated by TCRdb to 2018 to 2020). Background on the whole study: The study looked at changes in the T cell repertoire across pregnancy in women with multiple sclerosis.

Library preparation used the immunoSEQ multiplex PCR assay. As stored in TCRdb, this immuneACCESS dataset retains in-frame rearrangements with V and J assigned. A fraction of the clones does not appear; measured against another copy, unresolved V genes explain less than half of the discrepancy, and the remainder lacks a known reason. This sample comprises tens of thousands of clones, 90% of them detected only once. The ten largest clones represent around a tenth of the sample. Deletion took 1 base off V and 4 bases off J, with a span of 7 bases between the germline ends. The germline V gene (reference sequence) specifies SEHNR as CDR1 and FQNEAQ as CDR2. The CDR3 covers 13 residues, taking in both the cysteine and the phenylalanine. CDR3 DNA is the only sequence kept; it has 39 bases, read in frame from the first base. With regard to this clone: Its binding antigen is unknown. No qualities accompany the bases; no much larger clone lies one base away.

The chain is made from TRBV7-9 and TRBJ1-2; the D gene cannot be named for sure. The sequence derives from a female donor with multiple sclerosis, enrolled in a pregnancy study. The material sequenced was CD8+ T cells from peripheral blood mononuclear cells, taken before pregnancy. The CDR3 region: CASSLDSPYGYTF. The sequence in DNA is TGTGCCAGCAGCTTAGACAGCCCCTATGGCTACACCTTC.